These 9 T cell receptor beta chains originate from one sample sequenced in a study of neurological immune-mediated disorders. TCRdb processed the 5' RACE reads anew with MiXCR; each CDR3 protein has one entry. The sample has about 90,000 distinct CDR3 sequences, less than 15% seen once. Time point noted: longitudinal time-point 2. The sample taken for sequencing was PBMCs. All receptors come from a female donor with HTLV-1-associated myelopathy (HAM/TSP).

This clonotype was seen repeatedly, ten times or more. The gene calls are TRBV7-2 and TRBJ2-3; the match to TRBD2 covers 9 bases. V lost 5 bases, J lost 6 bases, and 6 bases stayed unmatched. This CDR3 has 14 residues. The germline V gene encodes CDR1 SGHTA and CDR2 FQGNSA. Here the CDR3 reads CASSPSGGRDTQYF. The CDR3 region has the DNA TGTGCCAGCAGCCCGAGCGGGGGGCGGGATACGCAGTATTTT.

This clonotype was detected only a few times. V is TRBV7-8 and J is TRBJ2-6; TRBD1 might be the D (5 bases). The CDR3 loop spans 16 amino acids. Germline CDR1 is SGHVS and CDR2 is FQNEAQ. V gave up 1 base and J gave up 9 bases, with 16 bases separating them. The CDR3 sequence: CASSLDEVPGFNVLTF. The CDR3, as DNA: TGTGCCAGCAGCTTAGACGAAGTGCCAGGGTTCAACGTCCTGACTTTC.

This clonotype has a count of ten or more. This rearrangement joins TRBV5-1 to TRBJ2-1; D is perhaps TRBD1 (6 bases). Trimming removed 2 bases at V and 7 bases at J, with 13 bases between. CDR3 length equals 14 residues. Looked up from germline, CDR1 is SGHRS and CDR2 is YFSETQ. For the CDR3, the DNA is TGCGCCAGCAGCTTAGGAGGACAGAGGAATGAGCAGTTCTTC. This encodes CASSLGGQRNEQFF.

This clonotype was counted only a few times. The chain has TRBV5-1 and TRBJ1-5, with no clear D. V was shortened by 0 bases and J by 5 bases, with 15 bases between the two germline ends. CDR3 length: 16 amino acids. Germline CDR1 reads SGHRS; CDR2 reads YFSETQ. The CDR3 sequence is CASSLAPGPNYQPQHF. Written as DNA, the CDR3 is TGCGCCAGCAGCTTGGCCCCGGGCCCAAATTATCAGCCCCAGCATTTT.

This clonotype has at least ten counts. The rearrangement joins TRBV12-3 or TRBV12-4 to TRBJ2-3, with D unresolved. This CDR3 region has 14 residues. Deletions cut 7 bases from V and 6 bases from J, with 17 bases between. CDR3 in DNA: TGTGCCAGCACATTGGCCAGGTTCTATGATACGCAGTATTTT. Protein: CASTLARFYDTQYF.

Details on this clonotype: The junction differs from germline at one of its ends, possibly a read error. CDR3 loop: CANSPGLRGPYEQYF. The CDR3 nucleotides are TGTGCCAACAGCCCGGGTTTACGTGGGCCCTACGAGCAGTACTTC. This sequence joins TRBV9 and TRBJ2-7; D not resolved. Per germline, CDR1 SGDLS and CDR2 YYNGEE. The length of the CDR3 is 15 residues. Together with reference TRBV9 and TRBJ2-7, the CDR3 gives the full variable domain: DSGVTQTPKHLITATGQRVTLRCSPRSGDLSVYWYQQSLDQGLQFLIQYYNGEERAKGNILERFSAQQFPDLHSELNLSSLELGDSALYFCANSPGLRGPYEQYFGPGTRLTVT.

Ten or more counts support this clonotype. This sequence joins TRBV5-6 and TRBJ2-2; TRBD1 might be the D (6 bases). The CDR3 length is 17 residues. The V gene lost 2 bases and the J gene lost 1 base, with 15 bases spanning the gap. Germline-derived CDR1 and CDR2 are SGHDT and YYEEEE. CDR3 loop: CASSLPTGLVNTGELFF. CDR3 DNA sequence: TGTGCCAGCAGCTTACCTACAGGGCTGGTGAACACCGGGGAGCTGTTTTTT.

This clonotype has at least ten counts. This rearrangement joins TRBV6-6 to TRBJ1-1; TRBD1 matches at 8 bases. Germline CDR1 and CDR2: MNHNY and SVGAGI (reference sequence). Trimming cost V 6 bases and J 3 bases; bases outside gene matches: 9. There are 15 residues in the CDR3. This CDR3 is CASRSQLQGDTEAFF. CDR3 sequence (DNA): TGTGCCAGCAGGTCACAACTACAGGGGGACACTGAAGCTTTCTTT.

The chain couples TRBV6-2 or TRBV6-3 to TRBJ2-3; maybe TRBD2 (5 bases). The CDR3 is made up of 16 amino acids. Between the trimmed V and J ends, which lost 6 bases and 5 bases, there was a span of 21 bases. Per germline, CDR1 MNHEY and CDR2 SVGEGT. CDR3 DNA: TGTGCCAGCAGCCAAGAGGGTGGGCGATCCAAAGATACGCAGTATTTT. Protein product: CASSQEGGRSKDTQYF.